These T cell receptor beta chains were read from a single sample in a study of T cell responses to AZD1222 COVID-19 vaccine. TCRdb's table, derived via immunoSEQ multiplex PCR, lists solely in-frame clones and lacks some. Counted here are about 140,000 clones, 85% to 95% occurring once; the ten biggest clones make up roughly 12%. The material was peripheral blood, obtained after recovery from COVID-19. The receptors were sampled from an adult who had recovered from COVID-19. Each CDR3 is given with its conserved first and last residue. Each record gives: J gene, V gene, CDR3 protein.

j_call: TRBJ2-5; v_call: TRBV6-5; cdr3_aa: CASEGSGEETQYF
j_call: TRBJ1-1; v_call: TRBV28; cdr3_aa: CASRPFITGDTEAFF
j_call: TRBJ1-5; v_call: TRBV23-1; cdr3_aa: CASSPRDWYQPQHF
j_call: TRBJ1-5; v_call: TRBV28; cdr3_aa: CASSSPPNQPQHF
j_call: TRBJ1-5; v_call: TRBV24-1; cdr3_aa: CATSDWGEQPQHF
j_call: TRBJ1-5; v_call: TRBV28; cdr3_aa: CASSFGYGRGHGDFRPQHF
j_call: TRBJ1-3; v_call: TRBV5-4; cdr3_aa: CASSFSGSGNTIYF
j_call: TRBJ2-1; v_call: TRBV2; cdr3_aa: CASSDRLPNEQFF
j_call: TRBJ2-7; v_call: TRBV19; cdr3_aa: CASRPSGRGFYEQYF
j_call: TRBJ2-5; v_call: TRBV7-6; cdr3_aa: CASSSQPPTSGRAPETQYF
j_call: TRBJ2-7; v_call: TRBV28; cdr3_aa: CASSSPAQRSSGEQYF
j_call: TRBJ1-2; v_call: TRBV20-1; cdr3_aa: CSASFIREGAWDGYTF
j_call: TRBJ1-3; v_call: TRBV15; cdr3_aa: CATRLGTSLGNTIYF
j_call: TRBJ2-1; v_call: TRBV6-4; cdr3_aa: CASSAEGALGEQFF
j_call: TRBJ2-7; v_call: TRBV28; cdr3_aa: CASSLLGYEQYF
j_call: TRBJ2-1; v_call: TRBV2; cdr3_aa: CASSAGLAIEQFF
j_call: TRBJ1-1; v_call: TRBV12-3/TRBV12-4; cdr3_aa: CASGDDRVTEAFF
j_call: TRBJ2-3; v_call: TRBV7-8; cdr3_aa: CASSLNMRQGRVDTQYF
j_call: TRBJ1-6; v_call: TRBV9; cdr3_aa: CASSVQDSQDSPLHF
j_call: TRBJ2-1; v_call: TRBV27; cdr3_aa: CASSFPGNEQFF
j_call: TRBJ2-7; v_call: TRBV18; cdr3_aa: CASSPSTGMDEQYF
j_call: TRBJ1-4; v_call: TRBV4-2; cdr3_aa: CASSQATRQGGNEKLFF
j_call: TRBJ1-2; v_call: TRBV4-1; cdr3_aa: CASSQEATRVLDGYTF
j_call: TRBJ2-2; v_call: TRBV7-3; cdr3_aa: CASSLWPPSLAGGAGELFF
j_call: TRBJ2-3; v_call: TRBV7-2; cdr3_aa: CASSLGAWRIVTDTQYF
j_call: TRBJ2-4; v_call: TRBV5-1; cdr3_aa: CASSLEGTVAKNIQYF
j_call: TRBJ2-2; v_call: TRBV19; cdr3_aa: CASSAAQGGWSGELFF
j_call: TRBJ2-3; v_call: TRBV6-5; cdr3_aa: CASSRHRAPTDTQYF
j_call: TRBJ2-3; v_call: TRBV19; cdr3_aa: CASSLGGTDTQYF
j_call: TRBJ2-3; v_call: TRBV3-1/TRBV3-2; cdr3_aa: CASSQVTFQGTQYF
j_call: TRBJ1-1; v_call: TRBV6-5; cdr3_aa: CASTYLGGGNTEAFF
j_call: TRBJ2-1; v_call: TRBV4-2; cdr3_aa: CASSQWLAGVNEQFF
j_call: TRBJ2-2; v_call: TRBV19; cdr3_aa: CASSIPWTDSNTGELFF
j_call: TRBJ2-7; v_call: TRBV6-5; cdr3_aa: CASPGKSSEQYF
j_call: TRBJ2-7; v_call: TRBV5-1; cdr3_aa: CASSIDGATSYEQYF
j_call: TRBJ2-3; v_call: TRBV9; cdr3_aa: CASSVARTVLLGDTQYF
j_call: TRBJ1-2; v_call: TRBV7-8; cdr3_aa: CASSLSRSHGYTF
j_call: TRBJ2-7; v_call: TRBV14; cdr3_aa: CASSHPLPVSYEQYF
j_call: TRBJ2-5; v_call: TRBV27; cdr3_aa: CASKGEETQYF
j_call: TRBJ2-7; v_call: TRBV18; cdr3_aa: CASSPPGTENYEQYF
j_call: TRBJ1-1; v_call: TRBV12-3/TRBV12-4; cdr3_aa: CASSFEGNTEAFF
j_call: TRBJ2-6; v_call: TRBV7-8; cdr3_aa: CASSLDANSGANVLTF